A selection of T cell receptor beta chains follows, all from one sample in a study of cytomegalovirus exposure and HLA in healthy donors. Measured with immunoSEQ multiplex PCR; TCRdb has only the in-frame clones, and not every one. The sample has 95,000 to 150,000 clones, approximately 89% seen once. The sequenced sample consisted of PBMCs. Receptors originate from a woman aged 18-29 years in good health and CMV-seronegative. Each CDR3 is given with its conserved first and last residue. D genes are given only for firm matches. Some rows mark clone size as missing; the rest say once, few, many or name a class of expanded clone.

clone_size: few
j_call: TRBJ1-5
d_call: NA
v_call: TRBV6-1
cdr3_aa: CASSGSQNQPQHF
cdr3_nt: TGTGCCAGCAGCGGGAGTCAAAATCAGCCCCAGCATTTT

clone_size: NA
j_call: TRBJ1-5
d_call: NA
v_call: TRBV4-2
cdr3_aa: CASSQDQQPQHF
cdr3_nt: TGTGCCAGCAGCCAAGATCAACAGCCCCAGCATTTT

clone_size: NA
j_call: TRBJ2-3
d_call: TRBD2
v_call: TRBV28
cdr3_aa: CASSRMFSGREEVDTQYF
cdr3_nt: TGTGCCAGCAGCCGGATGTTTAGCGGGAGGGAGGAAGTGGATACGCAGTATTTT

clone_size: NA
j_call: TRBJ2-2
d_call: NA
v_call: TRBV7-9
cdr3_aa: CASSLPDTGELFF
cdr3_nt: TGTGCCAGCAGTTTACCGGACACCGGGGAGCTGTTTTTT

clone_size: NA
j_call: TRBJ2-5
d_call: TRBD1
v_call: TRBV2
cdr3_aa: CASSARRQGQETQYF
cdr3_nt: TGTGCCAGCAGTGCCCGACGACAGGGACAAGAGACCCAGTACTTC

clone_size: NA
j_call: TRBJ1-2
d_call: NA
v_call: TRBV18
cdr3_aa: CASSPPGTSYGYTF
cdr3_nt: TGTGCCAGCTCACCACCAGGGACAAGCTATGGCTACACCTTC

clone_size: few
j_call: TRBJ2-2
d_call: TRBD2
v_call: TRBV14
cdr3_aa: CASSQPGLDTGELFF
cdr3_nt: TGTGCCAGCAGCCAACCGGGACTAGACACCGGGGAGCTGTTTTTT

clone_size: NA
j_call: TRBJ2-3
d_call: TRBD2
v_call: TRBV27
cdr3_aa: CASSPRAGGPADTQYF
cdr3_nt: TGTGCCAGCAGCCCCCGGGCGGGGGGGCCCGCGGATACGCAGTATTTT

clone_size: NA
j_call: TRBJ2-3
d_call: TRBD2
v_call: TRBV11-2
cdr3_aa: CASSPTLSGSDTDTQYF
cdr3_nt: TGTGCCAGCAGCCCCACCCTTAGCGGGAGTGACACAGATACGCAGTATTTT

clone_size: NA
j_call: TRBJ1-2
d_call: TRBD1
v_call: TRBV19
cdr3_aa: CASSPRDSFYGYTF
cdr3_nt: TGTGCCAGTAGCCCCCGGGACAGCTTCTATGGCTACACCTTC

clone_size: NA
j_call: TRBJ1-5
d_call: TRBD1
v_call: TRBV7-2
cdr3_aa: CASSPGQGGRQPQHF
cdr3_nt: TGTGCCAGCAGCCCAGGACAGGGAGGCAGGCAGCCCCAGCATTTT

clone_size: NA
j_call: TRBJ2-1
d_call: NA
v_call: TRBV6-5
cdr3_aa: CASGHNEQFF
cdr3_nt: TGTGCCAGCGGCCACAATGAGCAGTTCTTC

clone_size: few
j_call: TRBJ1-1
d_call: NA
v_call: TRBV7-9
cdr3_aa: CASSLRQDSSAFF
cdr3_nt: TGTGCCAGCAGCCTACGACAGGACTCGAGCGCTTTCTTT

clone_size: NA
j_call: TRBJ1-1
d_call: NA
v_call: TRBV5-6
cdr3_aa: CASSEEQGWVAEAFF
cdr3_nt: TGTGCCAGCAGCGAGGAACAGGGTTGGGTCGCTGAAGCTTTCTTT

clone_size: NA
j_call: TRBJ2-1
d_call: NA
v_call: TRBV27
cdr3_aa: CASSLSAVPYNEQFF
cdr3_nt: TGTGCCAGCAGTTTATCGGCGGTCCCCTACAATGAGCAGTTCTTC

clone_size: NA
j_call: TRBJ1-1
d_call: NA
v_call: TRBV4-2
cdr3_aa: CASSPFREFQNTEAFF
cdr3_nt: TGTGCCAGCAGCCCATTCAGGGAATTCCAGAACACTGAAGCTTTCTTT

clone_size: NA
j_call: TRBJ2-7
d_call: TRBD2
v_call: TRBV11-2
cdr3_aa: CASSPTLTSVAYEQYF
cdr3_nt: TGTGCCAGCAGCCCAACCCTGACTAGCGTGGCCTACGAGCAGTACTTC

clone_size: NA
j_call: TRBJ1-2
d_call: TRBD1
v_call: TRBV6-1
cdr3_aa: CASNPTGAGYGYTF
cdr3_nt: TGTGCCAGCAATCCAACAGGGGCTGGCTATGGCTACACCTTC

clone_size: NA
j_call: TRBJ2-3
d_call: TRBD1
v_call: TRBV5-1
cdr3_aa: CASSPWDSSTDTQYF
cdr3_nt: TGCGCCAGCAGCCCCTGGGACAGCAGCACAGATACGCAGTATTTT

clone_size: NA
j_call: TRBJ2-1
d_call: TRBD2
v_call: TRBV5-1
cdr3_aa: CASSLVTSGGRRNEQFF
cdr3_nt: TGCGCCAGCAGCTTGGTAACTAGCGGGGGCCGCCGCAATGAGCAGTTCTTC

clone_size: NA
j_call: TRBJ2-4
d_call: NA
v_call: TRBV29-1
cdr3_aa: CSVAKGVGGNIQYF
cdr3_nt: TGCAGCGTTGCTAAGGGGGTTGGTGGAAACATTCAGTACTTC

clone_size: NA
j_call: TRBJ2-2
d_call: TRBD2
v_call: TRBV19
cdr3_aa: CASSKVLAGAPGELFF
cdr3_nt: TGTGCCAGTAGTAAGGTCCTAGCGGGGGCCCCCGGGGAGCTGTTTTTT

clone_size: NA
j_call: TRBJ2-5
d_call: NA
v_call: TRBV7-2
cdr3_aa: CASSLGRQSLTQYF
cdr3_nt: TGTGCCAGCAGCTTGGGGCGGCAGTCTCTGACCCAGTACTTC

clone_size: few
j_call: TRBJ1-6
d_call: NA
v_call: TRBV18
cdr3_aa: CASSPGLAGNSPLHF
cdr3_nt: TGTGCCAGCTCACCAGGGCTCGCGGGAAATTCACCCCTCCACTTT

clone_size: NA
j_call: TRBJ1-5
d_call: NA
v_call: TRBV30
cdr3_aa: CAWSQGHGQPQHF
cdr3_nt: TGTGCCTGGAGTCAGGGCCACGGTCAGCCCCAGCATTTT

clone_size: NA
j_call: TRBJ2-1
d_call: TRBD1
v_call: TRBV27
cdr3_aa: CASSSTGFYNEQFF
cdr3_nt: TGTGCCAGCAGCTCGACAGGGTTTTACAATGAGCAGTTCTTC

clone_size: NA
j_call: TRBJ2-1
d_call: NA
v_call: TRBV27
cdr3_aa: CASERVGGSYNEQFF
cdr3_nt: TGTGCCAGCGAAAGGGTAGGAGGGAGTTACAATGAGCAGTTCTTC

clone_size: NA
j_call: TRBJ1-1
d_call: NA
v_call: TRBV15
cdr3_aa: CATSRGRQLNTEAFF
cdr3_nt: TGTGCCACCAGCAGAGGACGACAGCTGAACACTGAAGCTTTCTTT

clone_size: NA
j_call: TRBJ1-5
d_call: NA
v_call: TRBV27
cdr3_aa: CASSFMYSNQPQHF
cdr3_nt: TGTGCCAGCAGTTTTATGTATAGCAATCAGCCCCAGCATTTT

clone_size: NA
j_call: TRBJ1-4
d_call: NA
v_call: TRBV6-6
cdr3_aa: CASSWGDFNEKLFF
cdr3_nt: TGTGCCAGCAGTTGGGGAGATTTTAATGAAAAACTGTTTTTT

clone_size: NA
j_call: TRBJ2-4
d_call: TRBD2
v_call: TRBV30
cdr3_aa: CAWSEGLAGKNIQYF
cdr3_nt: TGTGCCTGGAGTGAGGGACTAGCGGGCAAAAACATTCAGTACTTC

clone_size: NA
j_call: TRBJ2-5
d_call: NA
v_call: TRBV11-2
cdr3_aa: CASGYNVQGTQYF
cdr3_nt: TGTGCCAGCGGGTACAACGTCCAGGGGACCCAGTACTTC

clone_size: NA
j_call: TRBJ1-4
d_call: NA
v_call: TRBV13
cdr3_aa: CASSLAGFNEKLFF
cdr3_nt: TGTGCCAGCAGCTTAGCAGGGTTCAATGAAAAACTGTTTTTT

clone_size: NA
j_call: TRBJ2-7
d_call: TRBD1
v_call: TRBV19
cdr3_aa: CASRDSDSYEQYF
cdr3_nt: TGTGCCAGTCGGGACAGCGATAGCTACGAGCAGTACTTC

clone_size: NA
j_call: TRBJ2-3
d_call: TRBD2
v_call: TRBV30
cdr3_aa: CAWSFGLAGGHATDTQYF
cdr3_nt: TGTGCCTGGAGCTTCGGACTAGCGGGAGGCCACGCCACAGATACGCAGTATTTT

clone_size: NA
j_call: TRBJ1-2
d_call: TRBD1
v_call: TRBV19
cdr3_aa: CASTPGTGSFLLVGYTF
cdr3_nt: TGTGCCAGTACCCCCGGGACAGGGTCTTTCCTACTCGTGGGCTACACCTTC

clone_size: NA
j_call: TRBJ2-1
d_call: NA
v_call: TRBV4-1
cdr3_aa: CASSQDRGGRYNEQFF
cdr3_nt: TGCGCCAGCAGCCAAGATCGTGGGGGCCGGTACAATGAGCAGTTCTTC

clone_size: NA
j_call: TRBJ2-5
d_call: NA
v_call: TRBV14
cdr3_aa: CASSQQGRVAQYF
cdr3_nt: TGTGCCAGCAGCCAACAGGGTAGGGTGGCCCAGTACTTC

clone_size: NA
j_call: TRBJ2-2
d_call: NA
v_call: TRBV6-4
cdr3_aa: CASSDLIGELFF
cdr3_nt: TGTGCCAGCAGTGATCTAATCGGGGAGCTGTTTTTT

clone_size: NA
j_call: TRBJ1-2
d_call: NA
v_call: TRBV4-1
cdr3_aa: CASSHLVGGTNYGYTF
cdr3_nt: TGCGCCAGCAGCCACCTTGTTGGGGGGACTAACTATGGCTACACCTTC

clone_size: NA
j_call: TRBJ2-7
d_call: NA
v_call: TRBV7-9
cdr3_aa: CASSPGYDEQYF
cdr3_nt: TGTGCCAGCAGCCCGGGATACGACGAGCAGTACTTC

clone_size: NA
j_call: TRBJ1-1
d_call: NA
v_call: TRBV2
cdr3_aa: CASRGELNTEAFF
cdr3_nt: TGTGCCAGCAGAGGAGAACTGAACACTGAAGCTTTCTTT

clone_size: once
j_call: TRBJ1-2
d_call: NA
v_call: TRBV19
cdr3_aa: CASTEAPNYGYTF
cdr3_nt: TGTGCCAGTACTGAGGCCCCTAACTATGGCTACACCTTC

clone_size: NA
j_call: TRBJ2-1
d_call: TRBD2
v_call: TRBV25-1
cdr3_aa: CASSGEREGEQFF
cdr3_nt: TGTGCCAGCAGTGGTGAGCGGGAGGGTGAGCAGTTCTTC

clone_size: NA
j_call: TRBJ2-3
d_call: NA
v_call: TRBV27
cdr3_aa: CASSLEDRDTQYF
cdr3_nt: TGTGCCAGCAGTTTGGAGGATAGGGATACGCAGTATTTT

clone_size: NA
j_call: TRBJ1-2
d_call: TRBD1
v_call: TRBV28
cdr3_aa: CASSPRRRGGQGIYGYTF
cdr3_nt: TGTGCCAGCAGCCCACGCAGGAGGGGAGGACAGGGGATCTATGGCTACACCTTC